This TCR beta chain derives from a study of cytomegalovirus exposure and HLA in healthy donors. The PCR had 60 Vbeta and 13 Jbeta primers. The repertoire was sequenced with immunoSEQ multiplex PCR; TCRdb's copy has only in-frame clones and lacks some. The sample carries about 180,000 clones, about 80% recorded once. Specimen: PBMCs. The receptor comes from a woman aged 40 to 50 in good health and CMV-seronegative.

The CDR3: CASSPDRGIEDQETQYF. In nucleotides, the CDR3 is TGCGCCAGCAGTCCGGACAGGGGTATTGAGGACCAAGAGACCCAGTACTTC. The genes are TRBV23-1 and TRBJ2-5; 9 bases agree with TRBD1. TRBV23-1 is filed as an ORF, its function uncertain. This CDR3 region has 17 residues. The V gene end was trimmed by 4 bases and the J gene end by 0 bases; junction bases not matched to a gene: 9.